This T cell receptor beta chain was captured in a study of Ad26.COV2.S vaccination and SARS-CoV-2 variants. Study overall: Once or twice, 56 days apart, Ad26.COV2.S was delivered intramuscularly. Regarding the study as a whole: Estimates derived from TCR breadth and depth analyses may have underestimated total T cell responses. Vaccine recipients posted higher spike-specific TCR breadth than their placebo counterparts.

Notes on this clone: Its specificity is unknown.

CDR1 and CDR2 (germline): SGHVS, FQNEAQ. The CDR3 is made up of 13 amino acids. Trimming removed 8 bases from V and 8 bases from J, with 15 bases in between. Using immunoSEQ multiplex PCR, the repertoire was profiled, and TCRdb retains in-frame clones only, with some absent. The table includes about 400,000 clones, about 89% detected once. Treatment described: some 20 received Ad26.COV2.S at low or high dose, single or two shots; about 5 received placebo; per-sample allocation not given. The investigators took samples on day 63 after the first vaccine or placebo injection. This sequence originates from a person between 18 and 59 years old who received the Ad26.COV2.S COVID-19 vaccine or a placebo. The material sequenced was peripheral blood, taken in a trial of Ad26.COV2.S vaccine versus placebo. The chain is built from TRBV7-8 and TRBJ1-4; perhaps TRBD1 as D (5 bases). CDR3 in amino acids: CASCPRAKEKLFF. CDR3 DNA: TGTGCCAGCTGCCCCAGGGCGAAGGAAAAACTGTTTTTT.